The 17 T cell receptor beta chains listed next were all sequenced from one sample in a study of control samples from healthy donors and cancer patients (TCRdb year 2020). The method behind the library was the immunoSEQ multiplex PCR assay. The table comes from immuneACCESS by way of TCRdb, which keeps in-frame sequences with V and J called. Part of the clones is missing from these tables; in studies checked, under half for an unresolved V gene and the rest for unknown reasons. This sample's listing comprises 150,000 to 200,000 clones. Around 2% of the sample goes to the ten largest clones. The sequenced sample was blood. The receptors come from a woman aged 30 to 39 in good health.

The CDR3 reads CAWSTGGGEAFF. The DNA of the CDR3 is TGTGCCTGGAGTACTGGGGGGGGTGAAGCTTTCTTT. This chain connects TRBV30 to TRBJ1-1; D might be TRBD1 (5 bases). This CDR3 contains 12 residues. CDR1 and CDR2 from the germline V gene are GTSNPN and SVGIG (reference sequence). V was shortened by 2 bases and J by 7 bases, with 11 bases between the two germline ends.

The genes are TRBV4-1 and TRBJ1-6; 7 positions agree with TRBD1. The ends lost 1 base at V and 6 bases at J; junction bases unmatched: 12. The CDR3 runs 18 residues. Germline V gene data show CDR1 as MGHRA and CDR2 as YSYEKL. CDR3: CASSQGGGRQRANSPLHF. DNA for the CDR3: TGCGCCAGCAGCCAAGGAGGGGGCCGGCAGAGAGCTAATTCACCCCTCCACTTT.

The J gene is TRBJ1-6, the V gene TRBV19; 10 bases are a match to TRBD1. Trimming took 3 bases from V and 10 from J; bases not matched to a gene: 12. Per germline, CDR1 LNHDA and CDR2 SQIVND (reference sequence). The CDR3 contains 17 residues. The CDR3: CASSIVLRRTGGSPLHF. The CDR3 DNA is TGTGCCAGTAGTATTGTTCTCCGAAGGACAGGGGGATCACCCCTCCACTTT.

The J gene is TRBJ1-1, the V gene TRBV12-5; possible D gene TRBD1, 5 bases. The CDR3 has 14 amino acids. Trimming removed 6 bases from V and 2 bases from J, with 13 bases in between. The germline V gene encodes CDR1 LGHNT and CDR2 FRNRAP. CDR3 sequence reads: CASGLGVGNTEAFF. Written as DNA, the CDR3 is TGTGCTAGTGGGCTAGGGGTCGGTAACACTGAAGCTTTCTTT.

CDR3 nucleotide sequence: TGTGCCAGAAGCTTGGACTCTGTAGGGAACCCCTACGAGCAGTACTTC. It codes for CARSLDSVGNPYEQYF. The chain recombines TRBV5-3 with TRBJ2-7; D is uncertain. TRBV5-3 is noted as an ORF with a role that remains uncertain. The V and J ends lost 0 bases and 2 bases respectively, with 15 bases between them. The CDR3 loop spans 16 amino acids.

The J gene is TRBJ1-1, the V gene TRBV27; the D is unclear. V was shortened by 3 bases and J by 0 bases, with 8 bases between the two germline ends. Per germline, CDR1 MNHEY and CDR2 SMNVEV (reference sequence). The CDR3 extends over 14 amino acids. This chain's CDR3 is CASSFRGLNTEAFF. The CDR3 region has the DNA TGTGCCAGCAGTTTTCGGGGTTTGAACACTGAAGCTTTCTTT.

The chain is built from TRBV28 and TRBJ1-2, with 8 bases identical to TRBD1. The CDR3 is made up of 11 amino acids. V trimming: 6 bases; J trimming: 8 bases; junction bases outside the gene matches: 2. Germline V lookup: CDR1 MDHEN, CDR2 SYDVKM. This CDR3 reads CASRTGDGYTF. CDR3 in DNA: TGTGCCAGCAGGACAGGGGACGGCTACACCTTC.

V is TRBV5-1 and J is TRBJ2-7, with 7 bases that match TRBD2. Losses at the gene ends were 3 bases for V and 1 base for J; bases not matched to a gene: 4. Germline CDR1 SGHRS, CDR2 YFSETQ. This CDR3 is built from 14 residues. The CDR3 region has the DNA TGCGCCAGCAGCTGGGGGAGGGCGTCCTACGAGCAGTACTTC. It encodes CASSWGRASYEQYF. Full variable domain (missing parts from reference TRBV5-1 and TRBJ2-7): KAGVTQTPRYLIKTRGQQVTLSCSPISGHRSVSWYQQTPGQGLQFLFEYFSETQRNKGNFPGRFSGRQFSNSRSEMNVSTLELGDSALYLCASSWGRASYEQYFGPGTRLTVT.

The V call is TRBV5-1, the J call TRBJ1-1, with 7 bases matching TRBD1. The CDR3 has 14 residues. Germline V CDR1 and CDR2: SGHRS, YFSETQ. V was clipped by 6 bases and J by 5 bases; unmatched bases: 10. CDR3 loop: CASIAEGARTEAFF. CDR3 nucleotides: TGCGCCAGCATCGCGGAGGGGGCGCGGACTGAAGCTTTCTTT.

The chain couples TRBV9 to TRBJ1-2, with 8 nucleotides matching TRBD1. V shed 4 bases and J 2 bases; nucleotides not matched to a gene: 13. The CDR3 totals 17 residues. Germline-derived CDR1 and CDR2 are SGDLS and YYNGEE. CDR3 amino acids: CASSITITGGENYGYTF. CDR3 sequence (DNA): TGTGCCAGCAGCATTACAATAACAGGGGGAGAAAACTATGGCTACACCTTC.

The rearrangement joins TRBV2 to TRBJ2-3; weak D call: TRBD2 (5 bases). Trimming left V 6 bases short and J 1 base short, with 8 bases between. Germline V lookup: CDR1 SNHLY, CDR2 FYNNEI. The CDR3 extends over 13 amino acids. As DNA, the CDR3 is TGTGCCAGCAGCGTCGGGGGCACAGATACGCAGTATTTT. Its protein product is CASSVGGTDTQYF. The full variable domain, in which reference TRBV2 and TRBJ2-3 provide the parts outside the CDR3, is EPEVTQTPSHQVTQMGQEVILRCVPISNHLYFYWYRQILGQKVEFLVSFYNNEISEKSEIFDDQFSVERPDGSNFTLKIRSTKLEDSAMYFCASSVGGTDTQYFGPGTRLTVL.

The chain recombines TRBV9 with TRBJ1-6, with D uncertain. The CDR3 has 13 residues. Germline values: CDR1 SGDLS, CDR2 YYNGEE. V was cut by 0 bases and J by 10 bases, with 8 bases left in between. The CDR3 DNA follows: TGTGCCAGCAGCGTAGCTCCTCGGTCACCCCTCCACTTT. Amino acid sequence: CASSVAPRSPLHF.

The chain carries TRBV4-3 and TRBJ1-1, with D unresolved. Per germline, CDR1 LGHNA and CDR2 YSLEER. Trimming shortened V by 2 bases and J by 2 bases, and 6 bases separated the two germline ends. This CDR3 has 13 amino acids. The CDR3 region is CASSQRDNTEAFF. As DNA, the CDR3 is TGCGCCAGCAGCCAACGGGATAACACTGAAGCTTTCTTT.

The chain joins TRBV15 to TRBJ1-4; 7 bases match TRBD1. CDR1 and CDR2 from the germline V gene are LNHNV and YYDKDF (reference sequence). CDR3 length: 15 residues. Trimming removed 5 bases from V and 4 bases from J; junction bases left unmatched: 7. The CDR3 sequence is CATSPWAGGNEKLFF. The DNA of the CDR3 is TGTGCCACCAGCCCTTGGGCAGGGGGTAATGAAAAACTGTTTTTT.

This chain links TRBV19 with TRBJ2-1, with D perhaps TRBD2 (5 bases). Trimming cost V 4 bases and J 4 bases, with 11 bases left between them. Germline-derived CDR1 and CDR2 are LNHDA and SQIVND (reference sequence). There are 14 residues in the CDR3. This chain's CDR3 is CASSRGITYNEQFF. The CDR3 DNA follows: TGTGCCAGTAGTAGAGGGATTACATACAATGAGCAGTTCTTC.

This sequence joins TRBV6-5 and TRBJ1-6; no firm D call. V lost 0 bases, J lost 7 bases, and 10 bases lay in between. Germline loops: CDR1 MNHEY, CDR2 SVGAGI. The CDR3 consists of 15 residues. In nucleotides, the CDR3 is TGTGCCAGCAGTTACTCGACGGGATGGAATTCACCCCTCCACTTT. This codes for CASSYSTGWNSPLHF.

This chain connects TRBV5-4 to TRBJ2-7; TRBD2 agrees at 7 bases. The trim removed 4 bases at V and 5 bases at J, leaving 6 bases unmatched. This CDR3 region has 13 residues. Germline-derived CDR1 and CDR2 are SGHNT and YYREEE (reference sequence). The CDR3 nucleotides read TGTGCCAGCAGCCCGGGAGGCAGGGACGAGCAGTACTTC. This encodes CASSPGGRDEQYF.